These 2 T cell receptor beta chains originate from one sample sequenced in a study of blood T cells in healthy people across ages. With a J-beta primer mix and a sample-barcoded 5' primer, a second PCR ran about 6 to 11 cycles. In TCRdb, the 5' RACE reads were re-called with MiXCR into one record per CDR3 protein. The table lists 550,000 to 650,000 distinct CDR3 sequences, roughly 30% of them singletons. Sequenced input: blood. These receptors were collected from an elderly woman in good health.

The table lists this clonotype with many counts. The chain links TRBV7-3 to TRBJ2-5; D not certain. This CDR3 region has 13 residues. V lost 5 bases, J lost 7 bases, and 14 bases lay in between. Looked up from germline, CDR1 is SGHTA and CDR2 is FQGTGA. CDR3 in amino acids: CASSPDHPGTQYF. Here the CDR3 DNA reads TGTGCCAGCAGCCCGGACCACCCTGGGACCCAGTACTTC.

This clonotype was found many times. The V call is TRBV20-1, the J call TRBJ1-2, with D uncertain. The CDR3 runs to 12 residues. Germline loops: CDR1 DFQATT, CDR2 SNEGSKA (reference sequence). CDR3 DNA sequence: TGCAGCGCCCCCTCTTTCGGAGGCGGCTACACCTTC. Its protein product is CSAPSFGGGYTF.